This T cell receptor (beta chain) was sequenced in a study of T cells in Graves' hyperthyroidism and ophthalmopathy. In the case of this clonotype: Antigen: not known.

Trimming stripped 1 base from V and 4 bases from J, with 13 bases between. Germline V gene lookup returns CDR1 MGHRA and CDR2 YSYEKL. CDR3 size: 15 residues. There were TCR beta CDR3 regions amplified from RNA transcripts. Initially, a first-round RT-PCR of the TCR CDR3 employed the HTBI primer set. TCRdb reanalysed the multiplex PCR reads using MiXCR and keeps one entry per CDR3 protein. Seen here are approximately 610,000 distinct CDR3 sequences, approximately 16% observed once, and the top ten hold roughly 18%. General observations from the study: From stable hyperthyroidism, ophthalmopathy was set apart by a 13 V-J model.

The study enrolled patients aged 18 to 65 with newly diagnosed hyperthyroidism of under 2 months' duration. Pregnant or lactating patients were excluded, as were those with uncontrolled infection or other autoimmune disease. The chain carries TRBV4-1 and TRBJ1-2; D perhaps matches TRBD1 (5 bases). Input material: blood. The clonotype originates from a woman between 18 and 29 years old with Graves' hyperthyroidism. The CDR3 protein is CASSQGAGGVYGYTF. In nucleotides, the CDR3 is TGCGCCAGCAGCCAAGGGGCCGGGGGGGTCTATGGCTACACCTTC.